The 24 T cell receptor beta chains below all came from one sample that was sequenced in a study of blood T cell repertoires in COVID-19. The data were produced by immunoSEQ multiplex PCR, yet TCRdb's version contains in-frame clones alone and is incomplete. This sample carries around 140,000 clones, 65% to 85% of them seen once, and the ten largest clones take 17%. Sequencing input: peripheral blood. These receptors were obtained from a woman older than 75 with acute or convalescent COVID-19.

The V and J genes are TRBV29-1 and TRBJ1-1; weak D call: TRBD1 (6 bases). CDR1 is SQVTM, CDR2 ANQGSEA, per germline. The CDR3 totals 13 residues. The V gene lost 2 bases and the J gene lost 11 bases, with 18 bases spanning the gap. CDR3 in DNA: TGCAGCGTTGAAAACCAGGGGCTGCATCGGGCTTTCTTT. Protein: CSVENQGLHRAFF.

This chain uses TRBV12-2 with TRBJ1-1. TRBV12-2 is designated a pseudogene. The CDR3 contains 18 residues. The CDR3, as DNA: TGTGCAAGTCGCTTAGCGGGACGGGGGGCGGAGTTCGGCACTGAAGCTTTCTTT. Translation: CASRLAGRGAEFGTEAFF.

The CDR3 here is CASSLNPGTSGGGTDTQYF. In DNA, the CDR3 is TGCGCCAGCAGCCTGAATCCCGGGACTAGCGGGGGGGGCACAGATACGCAGTATTTT. The rearrangement uses TRBV5-1 and TRBJ2-3, with 16 nucleotides matching TRBD2. V trimming: 4 bases; J trimming: 1 base; junction bases outside the gene matches: 9. Germline V gene lookup returns CDR1 SGHRS and CDR2 YFSETQ. The CDR3 has 19 amino acids.

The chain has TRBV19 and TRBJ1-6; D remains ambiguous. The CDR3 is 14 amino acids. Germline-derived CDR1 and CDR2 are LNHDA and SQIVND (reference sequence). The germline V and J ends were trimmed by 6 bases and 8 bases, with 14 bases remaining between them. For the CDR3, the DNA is TGTGCCAGTAGCAAGGGAGGTCGCGATTCACCCCTCCACTTT. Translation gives CASSKGGRDSPLHF.

The CDR3, as DNA: TGTGCCACCAGCTTGACAGGGACTAGCAATCAGCCCCAGCATTTT. As protein: CATSLTGTSNQPQHF. The V and J genes are TRBV24-1 and TRBJ1-5, with TRBD1 matching over 7 bases. The length of the CDR3 is 15 residues. Germline loops: CDR1 KGHDR, CDR2 SFDVKD. With 7 bases clipped from V and 0 bases from J, the junction kept 5 bases outside the gene matches.

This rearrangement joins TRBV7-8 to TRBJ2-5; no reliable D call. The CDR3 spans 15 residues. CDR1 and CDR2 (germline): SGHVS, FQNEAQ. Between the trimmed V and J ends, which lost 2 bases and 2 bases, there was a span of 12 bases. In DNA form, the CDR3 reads TGTGCCAGCAGCTTAAGCCGACAACAACAAGAGACCCAGTACTTC. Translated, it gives CASSLSRQQQETQYF.

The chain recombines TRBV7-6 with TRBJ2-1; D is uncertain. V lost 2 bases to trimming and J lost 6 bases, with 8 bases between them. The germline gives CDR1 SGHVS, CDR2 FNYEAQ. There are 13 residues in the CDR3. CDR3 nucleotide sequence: TGTGCCAGCAGCTTACCCCCCTCCAATGAGCAGTTCTTC. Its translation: CASSLPPSNEQFF.

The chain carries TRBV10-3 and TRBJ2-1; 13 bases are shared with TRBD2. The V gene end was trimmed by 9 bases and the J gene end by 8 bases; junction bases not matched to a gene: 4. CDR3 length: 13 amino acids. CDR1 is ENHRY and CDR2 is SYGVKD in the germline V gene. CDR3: CAIATSGGHEQFF. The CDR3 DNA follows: TGTGCCATTGCGACTAGCGGGGGGCATGAGCAGTTCTTC.

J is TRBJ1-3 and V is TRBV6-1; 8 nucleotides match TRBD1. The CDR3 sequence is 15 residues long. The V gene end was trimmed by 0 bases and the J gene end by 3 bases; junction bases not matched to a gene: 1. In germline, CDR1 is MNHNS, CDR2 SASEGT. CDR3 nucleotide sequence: TGTGCCAGCAGTGAAGCAGACAGGGGTGGAAACACCATATATTTT. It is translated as CASSEADRGGNTIYF.

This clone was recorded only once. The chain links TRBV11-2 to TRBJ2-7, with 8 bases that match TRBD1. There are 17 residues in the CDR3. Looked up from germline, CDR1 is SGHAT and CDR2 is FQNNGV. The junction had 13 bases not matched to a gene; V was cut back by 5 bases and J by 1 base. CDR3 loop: CASSTRLQGEPSYEQYF. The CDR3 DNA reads TGTGCCAGCAGCACCCGCCTACAGGGGGAGCCTTCCTACGAGCAGTACTTC.

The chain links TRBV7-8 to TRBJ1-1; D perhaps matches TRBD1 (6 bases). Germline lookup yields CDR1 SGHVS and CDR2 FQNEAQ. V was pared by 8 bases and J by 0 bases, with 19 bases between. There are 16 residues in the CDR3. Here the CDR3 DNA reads TGTGCCAGCTGCTCAGGGGCAGGGAGACTGAACACTGAAGCTTTCTTT. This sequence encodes CASCSGAGRLNTEAFF.

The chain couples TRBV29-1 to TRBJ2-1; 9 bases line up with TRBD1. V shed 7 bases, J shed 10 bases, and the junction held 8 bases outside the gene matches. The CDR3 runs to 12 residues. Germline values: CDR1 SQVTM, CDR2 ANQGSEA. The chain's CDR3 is CSAGTGYLEQFF. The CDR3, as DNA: TGCAGCGCTGGGACAGGGTATTTGGAGCAGTTCTTC.

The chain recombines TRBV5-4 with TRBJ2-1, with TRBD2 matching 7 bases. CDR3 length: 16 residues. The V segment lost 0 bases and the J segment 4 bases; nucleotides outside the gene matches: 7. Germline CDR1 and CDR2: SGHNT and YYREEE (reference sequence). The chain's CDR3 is CASSLGAGAGYNEQFF. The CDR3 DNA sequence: TGTGCCAGCAGCTTGGGCGCGGGAGCGGGGTACAATGAGCAGTTCTTC.

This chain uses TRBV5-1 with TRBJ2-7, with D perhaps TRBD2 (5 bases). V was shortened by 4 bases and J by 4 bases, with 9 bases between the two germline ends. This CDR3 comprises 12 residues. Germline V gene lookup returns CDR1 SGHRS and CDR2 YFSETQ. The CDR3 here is CASSPGMYEQYF. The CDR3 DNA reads TGCGCCAGCAGCCCCGGGATGTACGAGCAGTACTTC.

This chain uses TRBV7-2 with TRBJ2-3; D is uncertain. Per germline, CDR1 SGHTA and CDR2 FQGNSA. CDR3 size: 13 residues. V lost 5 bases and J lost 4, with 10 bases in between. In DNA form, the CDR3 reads TGTGCCAGCAGCGGAGTGGTGGCAGATACGCAGTATTTT. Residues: CASSGVVADTQYF.

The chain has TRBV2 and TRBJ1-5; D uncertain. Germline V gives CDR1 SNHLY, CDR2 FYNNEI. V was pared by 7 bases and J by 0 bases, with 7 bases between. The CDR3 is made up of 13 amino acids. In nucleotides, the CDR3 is TGTGCCAGCAAGAACGGTAGCAATCAGCCCCAGCATTTT. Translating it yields CASKNGSNQPQHF.

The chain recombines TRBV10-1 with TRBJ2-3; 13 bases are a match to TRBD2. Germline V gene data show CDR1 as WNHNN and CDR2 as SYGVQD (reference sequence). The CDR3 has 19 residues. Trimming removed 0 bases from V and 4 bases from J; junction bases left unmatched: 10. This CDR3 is CASSESRKKTSGGSDTQYF. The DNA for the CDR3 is TGCGCCAGCAGTGAGTCGAGAAAAAAGACTAGCGGGGGGTCAGATACGCAGTATTTT.

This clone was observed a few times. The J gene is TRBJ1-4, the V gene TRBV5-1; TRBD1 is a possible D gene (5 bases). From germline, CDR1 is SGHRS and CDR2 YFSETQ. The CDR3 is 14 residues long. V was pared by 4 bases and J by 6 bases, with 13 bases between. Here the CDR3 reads CASSLNGGYEKLFF. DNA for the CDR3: TGCGCCAGCAGCCTTAACGGGGGATATGAAAAACTGTTTTTT.

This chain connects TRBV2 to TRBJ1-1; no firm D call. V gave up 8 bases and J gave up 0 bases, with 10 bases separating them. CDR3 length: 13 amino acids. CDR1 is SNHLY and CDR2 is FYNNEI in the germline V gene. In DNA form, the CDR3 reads TGTGCCAGCGCAACTTTTCTGAACACTGAAGCTTTCTTT. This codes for CASATFLNTEAFF. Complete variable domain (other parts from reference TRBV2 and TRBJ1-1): EPEVTQTPSHQVTQMGQEVILRCVPISNHLYFYWYRQILGQKVEFLVSFYNNEISEKSEIFDDQFSVERPDGSNFTLKIRSTKLEDSAMYFCASATFLNTEAFFGQGTRLTVV.

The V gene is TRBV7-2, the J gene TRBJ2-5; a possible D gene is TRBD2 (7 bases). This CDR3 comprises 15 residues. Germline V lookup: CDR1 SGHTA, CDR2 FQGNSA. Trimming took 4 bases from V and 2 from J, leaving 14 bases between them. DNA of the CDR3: TGTGCCAGCAGCTATAGGGGGGGAGGGCAAGAGACCCAGTACTTC. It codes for CASSYRGGGQETQYF.

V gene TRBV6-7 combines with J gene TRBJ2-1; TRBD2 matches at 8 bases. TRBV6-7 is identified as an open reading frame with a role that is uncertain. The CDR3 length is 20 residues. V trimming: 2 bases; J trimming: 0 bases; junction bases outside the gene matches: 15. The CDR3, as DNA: TGTGCCAGCAGTTACACACCCGGCCCGATCCTAGCGGGCTCCTACAATGAGCAGTTCTTC. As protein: CASSYTPGPILAGSYNEQFF.

As DNA, the CDR3 is TGCGCCAGCAGCTTGTCCCCAACAGGGCCCGGAAACACCATATATTTT. Its translation: CASSLSPTGPGNTIYF. This chain links TRBV5-1 with TRBJ1-3; tentatively, D is TRBD1 (6 bases). Germline V lookup: CDR1 SGHRS, CDR2 YFSETQ. Deletions cut 1 base from V and 4 bases from J, with 15 bases between. This CDR3 is built from 16 residues.

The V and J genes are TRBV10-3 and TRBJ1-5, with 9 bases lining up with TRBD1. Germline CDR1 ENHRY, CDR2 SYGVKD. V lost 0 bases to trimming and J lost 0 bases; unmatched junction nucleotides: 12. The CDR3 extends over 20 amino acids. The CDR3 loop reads CAISESPWDRAGNSNQPQHF. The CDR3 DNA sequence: TGTGCCATCAGTGAGTCGCCCTGGGACAGGGCGGGCAATAGCAATCAGCCCCAGCATTTT.

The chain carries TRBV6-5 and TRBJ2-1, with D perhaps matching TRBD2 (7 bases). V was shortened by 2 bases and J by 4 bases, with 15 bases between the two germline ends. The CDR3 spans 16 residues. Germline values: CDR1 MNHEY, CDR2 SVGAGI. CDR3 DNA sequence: TGTGCCAGCAGTTACGGTCGGGGGGCCAAGTACAATGAGCAGTTCTTC. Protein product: CASSYGRGAKYNEQFF.